The source of this T cell receptor beta chain is a study of cytomegalovirus exposure and HLA in healthy donors (dated by TCRdb to about 2017). Notes on the research overall: In an earlier analysis of 450 to 750 of the donors, 276 Gb of sequence data and some 120 million unique TCR beta sequences from 150 million to 200 million T cells were reported. An early release covering about 600 HLA-typed donors comprised around 300 gigabases of sequencing data and around 80 million unique TCR sequences. The genetic ancestry cluster associated with self-reported Caucasian donors included around 76% of the 300 to 400 genotyped donors. The study aimed to test whether cataloging public T cell receptors could reveal signatures of past pathogen exposure. Using immunosequencing, the study profiled T cell repertoires from 550 to 750 subjects and related those repertoires to cytomegalovirus serostatus. A separate validation cohort of about 110 different subjects was used in addition to the 666-subject first cohort. To predict cytomegalovirus infection status, the study combined high-throughput TCR immunosequencing, statistical association of individual TCRs with disease status, and machine learning. A later analysis re-analyzed previously published TCR beta repertoires from 550 to 700 donors and added high-resolution HLA genotyping to study TCR occurrence patterns. The later analysis used no new phenotypic data to find candidate immune exposures, relying instead on TCR beta sequences and their occurrence across donors. To decide whether each TCR beta V gene segment behaved as functional or pseudogenic, an earlier analysis of over 500 of the donors relied on high-throughput TCR beta sequencing. Alongside the repertoire data, information on donor age, sex, ethnicity and CMV serostatus was compiled. In a later genetic analysis, genome-wide SNP genotypes for about three fifths of the 666 donors were used, and that subset was treated as a discovery cohort. All discovery cohort repertoires had been generated using a single sequencing platform. Class I and class II HLA loci were covered by the typing at four-digit resolution. The number of typed donors differed by locus: about 620-640 for A, B, C, DRB1 and DQB1; some 500 for DQA1; around 610 for DPA1; and approximately 450 for DPB1. Several DR-DQ haplotypes were handled as single units for association and clustering, since linkage in the cohort was strong. Across about 370 genotyped donors of the cohort, an average of about 240,000 unique TCR beta nucleotide sequences per donor were sequenced, and approximately 19% of those sequences were non-productive.

Study-wide conclusions, independent of this receptor: The classifier was reported to diagnose cytomegalovirus status with high specificity and sensitivity in both the original cohort and the validation cohort. At a false discovery rate of 0.05, a later analysis linked under 20,000 TCR beta sequences to specific HLA alleles. In an earlier analysis of approximately 590 of the donors, most TCR beta V segments appeared in productive rearrangements about 87% or about 30% of the time, broadly matching IMGT annotations. Most TCR sequences were observed very rarely across donors, whereas some public TCRs were present in many individuals. A group of highly shared sequence variants was considered likely to be a technical artifact of the sequencing pipeline. In a later analysis, most CMV-associated TCR beta chains were found to appear HLA-restricted, with HLA associations seemingly driven largely by CMV exposure. In a later analysis, several top co-occurrence clusters were reported to appear linked to parvovirus B19, influenza, CMV and Epstein-Barr virus. CMV serostatus was the only immune exposure information available for the cohort. A total of fewer than 200 TCR beta chains were listed by the study as associated with cytomegalovirus. In a later analysis, TCR association rates were found to vary across HLA loci, with the most associated TCRs seen for DRB1 alleles and the fewest for HLA-C alleles. A further reported finding was that TCR beta sequences accurately predicted the HLA-A and HLA-B alleles for most subjects in the first cohort. V-gene and J-gene trimming of TCR beta chains was associated with a missense DCLRE1C variant in a later genetic analysis, and the association was replicated in an independent cohort. Compared with equally common non-associated chains, HLA-associated TCR beta chains in a later analysis were more clonally expanded and had lower generation probabilities. In a later genetic analysis, fewer N-insertions in productive TCRs were reported among donors in an Asian-associated ancestry cluster than the roughly 700-donor mean. The authors suggested that the approach could potentially be extended to other disease states and immunological phenotypes. Presence/absence analyses assumed roughly uniform sequencing depth across donors, an assumption that may not hold. This cohort had only TCR beta chains sequenced, and the lack of alpha or paired-chain data limited which features could be detected. Strong co-occurrence of HLA alleles, especially DR and DQ, made assigning TCR associations to individual alleles difficult. Three of the identified cytomegalovirus-associated TCR beta chains were confirmed in vitro to be specific for cytomegalovirus antigens. Correlated functional status among segregating V segments might be attributable to linkage disequilibrium, but an unknown experimental factor could not be ruled out. Because some donors lacked HLA typing at each locus, the association tests relied only on the typed subset. Because counts were too low, more than 15 rarely observed V segments, including chromosome 9 orphons, were left out of the earlier analysis of approximately 580 of the donors.

In total, just over 650 healthy bone marrow donors made up the cohort. All cohort members were sampled while nominally healthy, although unrecorded immune exposures were likely present. The donor tested CMV seronegative and was one of the 352 seronegative cohort members. A peripheral blood sample was provided by each donor, and peripheral blood mononuclear cells were used for TCR beta sequencing. Genomic DNA extraction from the blood cell samples was performed with the Qiagen DNeasy Blood Extraction Kit. Library generation was performed with the immunoSEQ multiplex PCR assay. For the multiplex PCR, a mixture combining 60 forward primers for TCR Vbeta segments and 13 reverse primers for TCR Jbeta segments was used. Amplification of the CDR3 region of rearranged TCR beta genes was performed with a multiplex PCR assay on genomic DNA. Amplified TCR beta libraries were sequenced as 87-base-pair reads on the Illumina HiSeq System. The study's own analysis went as follows. In a later analysis, tens of millions of unique TCR beta chains were counted across the roughly 670 repertoires, and about 9.9 million of these chains were shared by at least two donors. A nearest-neighbor algorithm error-corrected the raw reads and collapsed the reads into unique sequences, merging closely related sequences to remove PCR and sequencing errors. V, D and J gene segments were assigned by aligning CDR3 sequences to IMGT reference sequences. For a sequence to be retained, a match of at least six nucleotides to both a V gene segment and a J gene segment was required. Rearrangements were classified as productive when the CDR3 lacked stop codons and remained in frame with V and J, and all other rearrangements were classified as non-productive. CDR3 was defined according to IMGT convention as the region running from the second conserved V-encoded cysteine to the conserved J-encoded phenylalanine. Sequences without an unambiguous match to a single V gene segment were excluded from the earlier analysis of 450 to 650 of the donors. In an earlier analysis of 587 of the donors, a V segment was called functional when productive rearrangements were above 56.7%, and segregating when the standard deviation between donors exceeded 5%. A statistical classification framework was built for diagnosing cytomegalovirus status from the catalog of TCR beta chain sequences. V and J gene assignment, in a later analysis, came from comparing TCR nucleotide sequences with IMGT/GENE-DB human TR gene sequences. Using the TCRdist pipeline, a later analysis assigned CDR3 sequences along with most-parsimonious VDJ recombination scenarios. In a later analysis, each TCR beta chain was defined by its CDR3 amino acid sequence together with its V-gene family, and reads without a unique V-gene family were excluded. To address suspected cross-contamination and a sequencing artifact, a later analysis removed over 500 highly shared, low-generation-probability nucleotide sequences. A later analysis calculated a clonal expansion index for each public chain from normalized within-repertoire ranks of inferred template counts. In a later analysis, generation probabilities were computed using a VDJ recombination model fitted to out-of-frame rearrangements, and the results were checked against IGoR. Hypergeometric tests were used in a later analysis to score TCR-TCR, TCR-HLA and TCR-CMV co-occurrence, with a repertoire-size bias correction applied to the TCR pairs. To estimate false discovery rates, a later analysis permuted the HLA or CMV assignments 20 times. A later analysis grouped co-occurring TCRs with DBSCAN, adding TCRdist sequence similarity when clustering within HLA-allele-positive subsets. Repertoires with fewer than 30,000 or more than 120,000 public chains, plus five repertoires with anomalous nucleotide sharing, were excluded from co-occurrence clustering. Entries here come from immuneACCESS through TCRdb and include only in-frame sequences with V and J called. Some clones fail to appear in such tables; in the studies checked, an unresolved V gene covers under half of the shortfall, and the cause of the remainder is unknown. That table is the source of V, J and clone size, and D and trimming were worked out from the DNA. This sample is represented by around 180,000 clones; around 82% of them were singletons. Together, the top ten hold 2% to 2.5% of the sample.

In regard to this clone: The antigen this receptor binds is unknown. Base qualities are not recorded, but no much larger clone differs from it by a single base.

This TCR came from a man in his sixties in good health and CMV-seronegative. What was sequenced was PBMCs.

The CDR3 in this case is CATRVQGTNVLTF. The DNA sequence is as follows: TGTGCCACCAGGGTCCAGGGAACCAACGTCCTGACTTTC. The sequence is built from TRBV6-6 and TRBJ2-6; the D region possibly corresponds to TRBD1 (5 bases align). V and J are truncated by 10 bases and 8 bases respectively, leaving an intervening sequence of 15 bases. The germline V gene (reference sequence) specifies MNHNY as CDR1 and SVGAGI as CDR2. From the cysteine through the phenylalanine, the CDR3 covers 13 amino acids. The only DNA kept is the CDR3, 39 bases in frame from the first base.